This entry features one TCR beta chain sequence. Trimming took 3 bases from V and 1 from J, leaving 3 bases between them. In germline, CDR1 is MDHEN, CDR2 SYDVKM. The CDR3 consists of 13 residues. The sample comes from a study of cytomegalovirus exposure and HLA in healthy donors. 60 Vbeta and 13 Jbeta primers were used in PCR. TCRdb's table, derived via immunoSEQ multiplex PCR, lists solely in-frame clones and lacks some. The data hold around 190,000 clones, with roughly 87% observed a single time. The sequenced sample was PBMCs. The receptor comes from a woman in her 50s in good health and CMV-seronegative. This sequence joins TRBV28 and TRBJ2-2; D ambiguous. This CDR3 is CASSFGNTGELFF. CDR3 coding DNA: TGTGCCAGCAGTTTCGGGAACACCGGGGAGCTGTTTTTT.